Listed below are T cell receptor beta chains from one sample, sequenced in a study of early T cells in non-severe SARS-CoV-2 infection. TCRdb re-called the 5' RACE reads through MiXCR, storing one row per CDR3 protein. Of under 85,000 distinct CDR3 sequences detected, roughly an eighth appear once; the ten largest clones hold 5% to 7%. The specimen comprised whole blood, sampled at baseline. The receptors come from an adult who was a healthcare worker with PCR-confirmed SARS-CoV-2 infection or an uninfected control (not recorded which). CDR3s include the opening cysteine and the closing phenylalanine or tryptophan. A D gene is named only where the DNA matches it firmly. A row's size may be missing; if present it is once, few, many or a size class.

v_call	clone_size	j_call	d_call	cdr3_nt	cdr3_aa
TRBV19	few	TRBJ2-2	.	TGTGCCAGTAGTATCACAGGGAAATTCACCGGGGAGCTGTTTTTT	CASSITGKFTGELFF
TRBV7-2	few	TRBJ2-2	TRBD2	TGTGCCAGCAGCTTAGCGCATGGACTAGCATCGAACACCGGGGAGCTGTTTTTT	CASSLAHGLASNTGELFF
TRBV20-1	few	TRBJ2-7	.	TGCAGTGCTAGTATGGCACACGAGCAGTACTTC	CSASMAHEQYF
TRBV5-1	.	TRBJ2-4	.	TGCGCCAGCAGCTTGGGACAGGAAAACATTCAGTACTTC	CASSLGQENIQYF
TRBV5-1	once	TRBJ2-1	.	TGCGCCAGCAGCTGGGGCGGGACAAATAATGAGCAGTTCTTC	CASSWGGTNNEQFF
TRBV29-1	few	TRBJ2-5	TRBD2	TGCAGCGTTCTCCTAGCGGAAGAGACCCAGTACTTC	CSVLLAEETQYF
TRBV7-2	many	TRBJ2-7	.	TGTGCCAGCAGCCGGGTCAGGTCCTACGAGCAGTACTTC	CASSRVRSYEQYF
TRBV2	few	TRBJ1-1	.	TGTGCCAGCCGATACGCCCGACGGGACACTGAAGCTTTCTTT	CASRYARRDTEAFF
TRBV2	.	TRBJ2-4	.	TGTGCCAGCAGTGAACCGGGACCCTATCTGAACATTCAGTACTTC	CASSEPGPYLNIQYF
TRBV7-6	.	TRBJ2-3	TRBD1	TGTGCCAGCAGCCTGATCCCCGGGACAGGGGGCACAGATACGCAGTATTTT	CASSLIPGTGGTDTQYF
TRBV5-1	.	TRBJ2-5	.	TGCGCCAGCAGCTGGGACGCCCGAGAGACCCAGTACTTC	CASSWDARETQYF
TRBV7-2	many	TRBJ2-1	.	TGTGCCAGCAGCTACTCGGGGGAGGTCCCCAATGAGCAGTTCTTC	CASSYSGEVPNEQFF
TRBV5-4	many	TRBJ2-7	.	TGTGCCAGCAGTAGGGATTCAAGCTCCTACGAGCAGTACTTC	CASSRDSSSYEQYF
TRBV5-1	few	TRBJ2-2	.	TGCGCCAGCAGCCGGGATAGGGGGTCCGGGGAGCTGTTTTTT	CASSRDRGSGELFF
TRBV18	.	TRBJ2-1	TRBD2	TGTGCCAGCTCACCACCGGGACTAGCGGGAGGATGGGGGTACAATGAGCAGTTCTTC	CASSPPGLAGGWGYNEQFF
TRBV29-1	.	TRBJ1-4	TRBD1	TGCAGCGCTATCCGGGACAGGGATGAAAAACTGTTTTTT	CSAIRDRDEKLFF
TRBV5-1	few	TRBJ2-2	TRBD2	TGCGCCAGCAGTCGCGGGGGGCCGGGCACCGGGGAGCTGTTTTTT	CASSRGGPGTGELFF
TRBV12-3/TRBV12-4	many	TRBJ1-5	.	TGTGCCAGCAGCAACAGGGTACAGCCCCAGCATTTT	CASSNRVQPQHF
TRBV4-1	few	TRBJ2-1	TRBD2	TGCGCCAGCAGCCAAGATCCGTATAGCGGGGGGTACAATGAGCAGTTCTTC	CASSQDPYSGGYNEQFF
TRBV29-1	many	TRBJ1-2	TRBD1	TGCAGCGTTGAAGGAGGCGCCGGGACAGGGGGCACCTATGGCTACACCTTC	CSVEGGAGTGGTYGYTF
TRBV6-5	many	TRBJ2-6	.	TGTGCCAGCAGTCCTAGATCACAGGGCACTGGGGCCAACGTCCTGACTTTC	CASSPRSQGTGANVLTF
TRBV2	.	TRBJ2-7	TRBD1	TGTGCCAGCGTTATACAGGGGATCTCCTACGAGCAGTACTTC	CASVIQGISYEQYF
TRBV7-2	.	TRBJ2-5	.	TGTGCCATCATCTTGGAGACCCAGTACTTC	CAIILETQYF
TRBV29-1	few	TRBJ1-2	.	TGCAGCTTCACCGGCCCTCTTGGCTACACCTTC	CSFTGPLGYTF
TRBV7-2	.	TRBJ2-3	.	TGTGCCAGCAGCTTAGCGCTAGATACGCAGTATTTT	CASSLALDTQYF
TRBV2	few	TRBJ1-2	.	TGTGCCAGCAGTGAAGAGTATAACTATGGCTACACCTTC	CASSEEYNYGYTF
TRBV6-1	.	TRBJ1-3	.	TGTGCCAGCAGTGAGTCGGCAGCTGGAAACACCATATATTTT	CASSESAAGNTIYF
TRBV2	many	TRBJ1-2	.	TGTGCCAGCAGCCCACTCTCTTTCTACGGCTACACCTTC	CASSPLSFYGYTF
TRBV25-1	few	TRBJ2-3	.	TGTGCCAGCACCACGGGACGCACAGATACGCAGTATTTT	CASTTGRTDTQYF
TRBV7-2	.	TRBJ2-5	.	TGTGCCAGCAGCCCCAGTCTAAAAGAGACCCAGTACTTC	CASSPSLKETQYF
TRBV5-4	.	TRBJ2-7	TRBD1	TGTGCCAGCAGCCGCCCCGGGACAGGCCCGTTCTACGAGCAGTACTTC	CASSRPGTGPFYEQYF
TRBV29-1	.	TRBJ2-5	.	TGCAGCGTTAGTTTTGAGATCCATCAAGAGACCCAGTACTTC	CSVSFEIHQETQYF
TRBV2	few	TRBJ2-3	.	TGTGCCAGCATCAGGGCCCTTAGCACAGATACGCAGTATTTT	CASIRALSTDTQYF
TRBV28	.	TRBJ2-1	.	TGTGCCAGCAGGATAAACTACAATGAGCAGTTCTTC	CASRINYNEQFF
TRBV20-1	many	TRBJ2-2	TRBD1	TGCAGTGCTAGACCAACAGGGGGGCGGAACACCGGGGAGCTGTTTTTT	CSARPTGGRNTGELFF
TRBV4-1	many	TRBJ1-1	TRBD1	TGCGCCAGCAGCCAAGATCTGAGGACAGGGAACACTGAAGCTTTCTTT	CASSQDLRTGNTEAFF
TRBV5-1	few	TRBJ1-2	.	TGCGCCAGCAGCTTGGGGGCGGTTGGCGATGGCTACACCTTC	CASSLGAVGDGYTF
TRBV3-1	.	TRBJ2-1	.	TGTGCCAGCAGCCAGCACCCTGGGACGGGCAATGAGCAGTTCTTC	CASSQHPGTGNEQFF
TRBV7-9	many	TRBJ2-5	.	TGTGCCAGCAGCTTAGAGCTGACAAGACAAGAGACCCAGTACTTC	CASSLELTRQETQYF
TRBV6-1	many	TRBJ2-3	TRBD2	TGTGCCAGCAGTACCCAGCGGGGCAGCACAGATACGCAGTATTTT	CASSTQRGSTDTQYF
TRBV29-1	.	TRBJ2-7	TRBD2	TGCAGCGCAACCGGGACTAGCGGGGTCGCGCAGTACTTC	CSATGTSGVAQYF
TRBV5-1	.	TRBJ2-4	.	TGCGCCAGCAGCTTGGATGGCTTAGCCAAAAACATTCAGTACTTC	CASSLDGLAKNIQYF
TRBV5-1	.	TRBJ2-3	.	TGCGCCAGCAGCTTTACAGGCACAGATACGCAGTATTTT	CASSFTGTDTQYF
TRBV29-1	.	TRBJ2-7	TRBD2	TGCAGCGTTGGAGGCGGCGGGGGACTCTACGAGCAGTACTTC	CSVGGGGGLYEQYF
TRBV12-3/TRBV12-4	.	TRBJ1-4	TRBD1	TGTGCCAGCAGCCACCGACAGGGTTTTGAAAAACTGTTTTTT	CASSHRQGFEKLFF
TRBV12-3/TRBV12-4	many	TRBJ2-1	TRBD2	TGTGCCAGCAGTCCACTAGCGGGGGGGCGGAATGAGCAGTTCTTC	CASSPLAGGRNEQFF
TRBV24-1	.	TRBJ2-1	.	TGTGCCACCAGCAGGACGAGCTCCTACAATGAGCAGTTCTTC	CATSRTSSYNEQFF
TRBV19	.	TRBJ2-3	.	TGTGCCAGTAGTATTATAGGGGGAAGCACAGATACGCAGTATTTT	CASSIIGGSTDTQYF
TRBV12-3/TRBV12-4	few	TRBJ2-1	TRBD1	TGTGCCAGCAGGACAGGGAGTGGTACCTACAATGAGCAGTTCTTC	CASRTGSGTYNEQFF
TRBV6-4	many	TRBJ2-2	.	TGTGCCAGCAGTGTTGACAGAACTAACACCGGGGAGCTGTTTTTT	CASSVDRTNTGELFF
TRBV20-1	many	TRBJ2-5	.	TGCAGTGCTAGAGGGGGTGGGACTCTACCGGATTACGAGACCCAGTACTTC	CSARGGGTLPDYETQYF
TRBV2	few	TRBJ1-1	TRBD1	TGTGCCAGCACTGACAGGGGGCCTGAAGCTTTCTTT	CASTDRGPEAFF